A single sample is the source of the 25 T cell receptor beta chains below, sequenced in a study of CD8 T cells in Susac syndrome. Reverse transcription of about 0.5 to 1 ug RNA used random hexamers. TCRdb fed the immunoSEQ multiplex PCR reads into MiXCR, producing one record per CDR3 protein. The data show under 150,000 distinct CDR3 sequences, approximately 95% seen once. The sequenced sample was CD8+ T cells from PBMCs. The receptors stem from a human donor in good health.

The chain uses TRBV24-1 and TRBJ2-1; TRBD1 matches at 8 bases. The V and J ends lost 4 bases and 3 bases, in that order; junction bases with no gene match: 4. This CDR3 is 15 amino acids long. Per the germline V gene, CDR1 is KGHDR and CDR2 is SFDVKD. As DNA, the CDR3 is TGTGCCACCAGTGACCACGGACAGGGCTACAATGAGCAGTTCTTC. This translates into CATSDHGQGYNEQFF.

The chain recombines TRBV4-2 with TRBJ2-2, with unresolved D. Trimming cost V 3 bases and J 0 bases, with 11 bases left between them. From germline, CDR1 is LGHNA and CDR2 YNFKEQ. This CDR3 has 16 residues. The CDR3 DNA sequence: TGTGCCAGCAGCCACGGATTACTCGCGAACACCGGGGAGCTGTTTTTT. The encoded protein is CASSHGLLANTGELFF.

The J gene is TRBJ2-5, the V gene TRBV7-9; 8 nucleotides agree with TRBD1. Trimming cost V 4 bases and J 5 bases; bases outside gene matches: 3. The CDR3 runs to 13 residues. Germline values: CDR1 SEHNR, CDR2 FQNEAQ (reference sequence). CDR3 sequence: CASSSGQEETQYF. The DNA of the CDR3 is TGTGCCAGCAGCTCGGGACAGGAGGAGACCCAGTACTTC. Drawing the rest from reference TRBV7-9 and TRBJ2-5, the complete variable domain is DTGVSQNPRHKITKRGQNVTFRCDPISEHNRLYWYRQTLGQGPEFLTYFQNEAQLEKSRLLSDRFSAERPKGSFSTLEIQRTEQGDSAMYLCASSSGQEETQYFGPGTRLLVL.

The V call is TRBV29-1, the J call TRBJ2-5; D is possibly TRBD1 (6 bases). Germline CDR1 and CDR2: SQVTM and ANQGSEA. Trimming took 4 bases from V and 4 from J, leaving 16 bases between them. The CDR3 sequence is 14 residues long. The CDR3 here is CSVGGRGKGETQYF. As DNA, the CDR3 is TGCAGCGTTGGAGGAAGGGGGAAGGGAGAGACCCAGTACTTC.

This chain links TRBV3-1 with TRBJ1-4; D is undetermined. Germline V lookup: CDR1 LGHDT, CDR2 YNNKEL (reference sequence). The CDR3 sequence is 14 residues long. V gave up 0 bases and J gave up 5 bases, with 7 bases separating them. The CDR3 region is CASSQDDGNEKLFF. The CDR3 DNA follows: TGTGCCAGCAGCCAAGATGACGGGAATGAAAAACTGTTTTTT.

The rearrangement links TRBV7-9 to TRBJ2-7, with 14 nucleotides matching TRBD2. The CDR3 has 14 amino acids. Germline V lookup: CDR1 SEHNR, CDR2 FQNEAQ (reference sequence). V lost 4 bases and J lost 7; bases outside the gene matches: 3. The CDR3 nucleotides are TGTGCCAGCAGCTCGACTAGCGGGAGGGGAGAGCAGTACTTC. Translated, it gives CASSSTSGRGEQYF. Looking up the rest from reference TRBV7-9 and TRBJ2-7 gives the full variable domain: DTGVSQNPRHKITKRGQNVTFRCDPISEHNRLYWYRQTLGQGPEFLTYFQNEAQLEKSRLLSDRFSAERPKGSFSTLEIQRTEQGDSAMYLCASSSTSGRGEQYFGPGTRLTVT.

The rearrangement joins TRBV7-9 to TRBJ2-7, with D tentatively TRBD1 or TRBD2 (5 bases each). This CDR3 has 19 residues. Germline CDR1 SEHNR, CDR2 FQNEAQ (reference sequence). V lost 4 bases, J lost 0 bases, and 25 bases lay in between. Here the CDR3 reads CASSSLMAIRAGTSYEQYF. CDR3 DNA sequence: TGTGCCAGCAGCTCCCTTATGGCCATTAGGGCCGGGACCTCCTACGAGCAGTACTTC.

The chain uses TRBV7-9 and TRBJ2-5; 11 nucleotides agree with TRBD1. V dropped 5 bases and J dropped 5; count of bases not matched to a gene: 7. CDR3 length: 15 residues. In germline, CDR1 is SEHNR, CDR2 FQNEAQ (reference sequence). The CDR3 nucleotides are TGTGCCAGCAGCCACGGACAGGGGGCAGCGGAGACCCAGTACTTC. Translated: CASSHGQGAAETQYF.

The CDR3, as DNA: TGCAGTGCCCCCTCTAATAGTGGTTCGGGCACAGATACGCAGTATTTT. It translates to CSAPSNSGSGTDTQYF. This chain uses TRBV20-1 with TRBJ2-3; D is undetermined. This CDR3 comprises 16 residues. CDR1 and CDR2 from the germline V gene are DFQATT and SNEGSKA (reference sequence). Trimming left V 6 bases short and J 1 base short, with 20 bases between.

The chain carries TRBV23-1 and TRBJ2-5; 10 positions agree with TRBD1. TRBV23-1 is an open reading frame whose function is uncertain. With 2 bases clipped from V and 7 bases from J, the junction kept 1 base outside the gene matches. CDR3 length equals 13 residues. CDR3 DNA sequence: TGCGCCAGCAGTCAAGGGGACAGGGGGACCCAGTACTTC. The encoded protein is CASSQGDRGTQYF.

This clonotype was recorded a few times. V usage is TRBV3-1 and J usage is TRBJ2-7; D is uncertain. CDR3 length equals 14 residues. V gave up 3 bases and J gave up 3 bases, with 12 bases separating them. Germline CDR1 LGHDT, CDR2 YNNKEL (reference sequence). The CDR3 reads CASSQKPPSYEQYF. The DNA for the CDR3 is TGTGCCAGCAGCCAGAAACCCCCGAGCTACGAGCAGTACTTC.

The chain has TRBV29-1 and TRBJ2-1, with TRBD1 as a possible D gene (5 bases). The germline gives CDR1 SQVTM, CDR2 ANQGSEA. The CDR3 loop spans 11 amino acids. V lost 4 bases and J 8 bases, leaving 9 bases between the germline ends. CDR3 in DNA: TGCAGCGTTGTAGACAGCTATGAGCAGTTCTTC. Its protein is CSVVDSYEQFF.

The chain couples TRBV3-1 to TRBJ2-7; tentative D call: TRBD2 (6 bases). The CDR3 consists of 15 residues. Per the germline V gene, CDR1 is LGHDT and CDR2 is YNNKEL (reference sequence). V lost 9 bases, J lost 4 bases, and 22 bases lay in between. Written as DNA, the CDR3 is TGTGCCAGTAGTATGGCCAGCGCGGGACCGTACGAGCAGTACTTC. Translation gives CASSMASAGPYEQYF.

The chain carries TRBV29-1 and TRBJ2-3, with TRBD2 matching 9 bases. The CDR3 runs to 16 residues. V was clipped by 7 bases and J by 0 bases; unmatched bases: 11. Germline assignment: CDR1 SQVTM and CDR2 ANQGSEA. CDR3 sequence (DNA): TGCAGCGCAAACATAGCGGGAGAGGGGAGCACAGATACGCAGTATTTT. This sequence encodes CSANIAGEGSTDTQYF.

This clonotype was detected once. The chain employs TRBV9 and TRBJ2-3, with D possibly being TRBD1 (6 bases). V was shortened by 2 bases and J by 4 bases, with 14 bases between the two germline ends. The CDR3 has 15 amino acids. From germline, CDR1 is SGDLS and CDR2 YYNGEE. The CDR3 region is CASSVLVGGPDTQYF. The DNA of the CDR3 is TGTGCCAGCAGCGTCCTGGTTGGGGGCCCAGATACGCAGTATTTT.

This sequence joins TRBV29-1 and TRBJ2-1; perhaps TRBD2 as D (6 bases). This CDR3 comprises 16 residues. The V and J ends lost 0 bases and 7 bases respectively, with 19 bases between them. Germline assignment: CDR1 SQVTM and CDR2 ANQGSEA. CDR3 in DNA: TGCAGCGTTGAAGACGGGCCGCGGGGCCTCGGGAATGAGCAGTTCTTC. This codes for CSVEDGPRGLGNEQFF.

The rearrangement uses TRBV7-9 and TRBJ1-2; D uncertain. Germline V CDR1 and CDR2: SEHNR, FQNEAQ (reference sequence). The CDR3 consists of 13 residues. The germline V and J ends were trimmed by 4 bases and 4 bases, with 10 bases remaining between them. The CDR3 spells CASSSGLPYGYTF. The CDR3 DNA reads TGTGCCAGCAGCTCCGGACTGCCCTATGGCTACACCTTC.

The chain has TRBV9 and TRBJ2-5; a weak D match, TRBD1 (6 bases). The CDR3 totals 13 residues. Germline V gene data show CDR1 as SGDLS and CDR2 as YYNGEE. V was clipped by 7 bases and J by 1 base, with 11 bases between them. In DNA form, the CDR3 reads TGTGCCAGCGGGGGCTCTTCCCAAGAGACCCAGTACTTC. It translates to CASGGSSQETQYF.

The CDR3 is CSVGPRSDTQYF. For the CDR3, the DNA is TGCAGCGTTGGACCCCGATCAGATACGCAGTATTTT. The gene calls are TRBV29-1 and TRBJ2-3; D ambiguous. V lost 4 bases and J lost 4, with 9 bases in between. The CDR3 totals 12 residues. The germline CDR1 and CDR2 sequences are SQVTM and ANQGSEA.

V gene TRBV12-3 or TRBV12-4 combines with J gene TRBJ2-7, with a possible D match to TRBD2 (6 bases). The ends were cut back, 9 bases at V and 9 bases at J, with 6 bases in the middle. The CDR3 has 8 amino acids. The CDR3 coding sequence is TGTGCCAGGCGGGGGCAGTACTTC. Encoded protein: CARRGQYF.

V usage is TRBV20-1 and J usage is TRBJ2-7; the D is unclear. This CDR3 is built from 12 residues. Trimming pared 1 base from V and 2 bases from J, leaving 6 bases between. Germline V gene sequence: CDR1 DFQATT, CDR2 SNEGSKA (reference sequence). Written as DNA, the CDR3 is TGCAGTGCTAGAGCCATGACCTACGAGCAGTACTTC. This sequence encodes CSARAMTYEQYF.

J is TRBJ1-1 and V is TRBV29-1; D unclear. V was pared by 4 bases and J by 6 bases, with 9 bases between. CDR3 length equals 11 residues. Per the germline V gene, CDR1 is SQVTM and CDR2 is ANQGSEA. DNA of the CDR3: TGCAGCGTTGTTGAGGGATCTGAAGCTTTCTTT. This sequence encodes CSVVEGSEAFF.

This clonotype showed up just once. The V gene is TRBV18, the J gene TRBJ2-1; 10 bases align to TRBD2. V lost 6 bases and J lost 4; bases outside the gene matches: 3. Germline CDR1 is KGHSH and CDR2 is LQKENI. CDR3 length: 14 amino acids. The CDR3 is CASSGLAEYNEQFF. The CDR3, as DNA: TGTGCCAGCTCCGGACTAGCGGAATACAATGAGCAGTTCTTC.

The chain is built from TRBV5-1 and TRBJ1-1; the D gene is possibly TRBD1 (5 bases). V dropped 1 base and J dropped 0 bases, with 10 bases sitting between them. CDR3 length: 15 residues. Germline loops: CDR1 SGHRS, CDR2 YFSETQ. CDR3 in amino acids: CASSLFRDLNTEAFF. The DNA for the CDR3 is TGCGCCAGCAGCTTGTTCAGGGACCTGAACACTGAAGCTTTCTTT. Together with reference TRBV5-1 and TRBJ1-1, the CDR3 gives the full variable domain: KAGVTQTPRYLIKTRGQQVTLSCSPISGHRSVSWYQQTPGQGLQFLFEYFSETQRNKGNFPGRFSGRQFSNSRSEMNVSTLELGDSALYLCASSLFRDLNTEAFFGQGTRLTVV.

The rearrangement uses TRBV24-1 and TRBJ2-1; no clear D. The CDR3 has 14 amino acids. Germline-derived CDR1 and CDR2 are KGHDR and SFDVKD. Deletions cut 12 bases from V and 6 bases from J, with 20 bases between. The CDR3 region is CAGHRVPPPNEQFF. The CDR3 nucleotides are TGTGCCGGCCACCGGGTCCCTCCCCCCAATGAGCAGTTCTTC.